This T cell receptor (beta chain) was sequenced for a study of neurological immune-mediated disorders. This clonotype was found many times. Germline V gene sequence: CDR1 DFQATT, CDR2 SNEGSKA (reference sequence). V lost 6 bases and J 8 bases, leaving 14 bases between the germline ends. This CDR3 is built from 13 residues. The authors made cDNA by 5'RACE with 10-nucleotide random UMIs. TCRdb reprocessed the 5' RACE reads with MiXCR, giving one entry per CDR3 protein. The sample records about 55,000 distinct CDR3 sequences, more than 4% being singletons. The sequenced sample was PBMCs. The chain couples TRBV20-1 to TRBJ1-6; D remains unclear. The receptor comes from a man between 50 and 59 years old with multiple sclerosis. CDR3 nucleotide sequence: TGCAGTGCCGGAGCAACAAGGGATTCACCCCTCCACTTT. The encoded protein is CSAGATRDSPLHF.